This entry features one T cell receptor (beta chain) sequence. Authors' analysis steps: Reference gene primer amplification in the assay estimated nucleated cell counts. Profiling relied on immunoSEQ multiplex PCR, and the TCRdb table lists in-frame clones only, not all of them. The V and J calls and the clone size are those of that table, but D and trimming were determined from the DNA. Here the sample spans 200,000 to 250,000 clones, about four fifths being singletons. This sample is drawn from a study of blood T cell repertoires in COVID-19. Study at large: Nucleic acid was either cDNA or gDNA, and it came from T cells, B-cell-depleted T cells, or PBMCs.

Trimming took 0 bases from V and 4 from J, leaving 6 bases between them. The CDR3 extends over 13 amino acids. The V gene's germline CDR1 is GTSNPN and CDR2 SVGIG (reference sequence). The V call is TRBV30, the J call TRBJ2-2; D might be TRBD1 (5 bases). The clonotype originates from a woman aged 60-75 years with acute or convalescent COVID-19. Input material: peripheral blood. In nucleotides, the CDR3 is TGTGCCTGGAGTGTTCAGGGCACCGGGGAGCTGTTTTTT. Encoded protein: CAWSVQGTGELFF.